This entry concerns a single T cell receptor beta chain. Its matching antigen is unknown. The data are from a study of shared clonotypes between healthy human individuals. Several immunoSEQ 96-well plates shared each subset's DNA, each plate a replicate. Data came from immunoSEQ multiplex PCR; TCRdb stores just in-frame clones and leaves some out. The sample includes a few million clones, approximately 96% of them seen just once. General study results and limits: Memory subsets had estimated richness that was generally smaller than that of naive subsets.

The specimen was naive CD4+ T cells sorted from blood. Subset meaning: CD45RA+ positively selected. This TCR was recovered from a man aged 18 to 29 in good health.

The CDR3 nucleotides are TGTGCCAGCTCACCAGGACTGACAATCAACCCCCAGCATTTT. The encoded protein is CASSPGLTINPQHF. This chain connects TRBV18 to TRBJ1-5, with D hard to call. V was cut by 2 bases and J by 10 bases, with 15 bases left in between. This CDR3 is built from 14 residues. Germline values: CDR1 KGHSH, CDR2 LQKENI.